This T cell receptor beta chain emerged from a study of blood T cell repertoires in COVID-19. Study-wide background: Donors in the United States, Italy and Spain gave samples during acute or convalescent COVID-19.

The protocol was immunoSEQ multiplex PCR, while the TCRdb copy is restricted to in-frame clones and leaves out a portion. Among 45,000 to 60,000 clones listed, 75% to 90% were seen once. The CDR3 has 14 residues. V lost 5 bases, J lost 7 bases, and 8 bases stayed unmatched. Germline V gene lookup returns CDR1 SGHNT and CDR2 YENEEA. The source of this sequence is a woman aged 55 to 70 with acute or convalescent COVID-19. The rearrangement uses TRBV11-3 and TRBJ2-1; 7 bases are a match to TRBD1. Sequencing used peripheral blood. The CDR3 region is CASSPRGRGNEQFF. DNA of the CDR3: TGTGCCAGCAGCCCCCGGGGCAGGGGGAATGAGCAGTTCTTC.